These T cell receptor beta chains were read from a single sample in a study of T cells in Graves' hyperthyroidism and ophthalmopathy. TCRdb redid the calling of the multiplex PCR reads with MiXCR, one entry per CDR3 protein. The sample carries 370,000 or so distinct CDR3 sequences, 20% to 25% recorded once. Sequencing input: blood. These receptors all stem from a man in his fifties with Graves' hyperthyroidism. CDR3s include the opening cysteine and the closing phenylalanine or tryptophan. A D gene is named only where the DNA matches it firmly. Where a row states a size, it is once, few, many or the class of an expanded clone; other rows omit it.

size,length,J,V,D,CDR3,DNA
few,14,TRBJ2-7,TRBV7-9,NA,CASSLARGEYEQYF,TGTGCCAGCAGCTTAGCAAGGGGAGAGTACGAGCAGTACTTC
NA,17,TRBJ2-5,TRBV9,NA,CASSVDLGGGVQETQYF,TGTGCCAGCAGCGTCGATCTAGGAGGGGGTGTCCAAGAGACCCAGTACTTC
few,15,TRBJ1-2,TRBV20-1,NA,CSAPPSSDLFYGYTF,TGCAGTGCTCCGCCCTCGTCAGACCTTTTCTATGGCTACACCTTC
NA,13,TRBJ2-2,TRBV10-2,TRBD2,CASERELAGELFF,TGCGCCAGCGAGCGGGAGCTTGCCGGGGAGCTGTTTTTT
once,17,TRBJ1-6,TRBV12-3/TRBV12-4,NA,CASSAGTRGSGNSPLHF,TGTGCCAGCAGTGCGGGGACACGTGGTTCGGGGAATTCACCCCTCCACTTT
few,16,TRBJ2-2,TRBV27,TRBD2,CASSYSGRADTGELFF,TGTGCCAGCAGTTATAGCGGGAGGGCGGACACCGGGGAGCTGTTTTTT
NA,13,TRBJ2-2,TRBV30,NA,CAWSFGNTGELFF,TGTGCCTGGAGTTTCGGTAACACCGGGGAGCTGTTTTTT
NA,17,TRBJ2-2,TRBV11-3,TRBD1,CASQGTGTGILAGELFF,TGTGCCAGCCAAGGAACCGGGACAGGGATTTTGGCCGGGGAGCTGTTTTTT
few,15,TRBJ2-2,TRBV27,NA,CASSLSSGQTGELFF,TGTGCCAGCAGTTTATCCTCGGGCCAAACCGGGGAGCTGTTTTTT
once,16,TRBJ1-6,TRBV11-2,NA,CASSSIQGSYNSPLHF,TGTGCCAGCAGCTCTATTCAGGGGTCCTATAATTCACCCCTCCACTTT
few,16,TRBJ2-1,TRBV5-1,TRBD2,CASSTELAGGRDEQFF,TGCGCCAGCAGCACGGAACTAGCGGGAGGGCGGGATGAGCAGTTCTTC
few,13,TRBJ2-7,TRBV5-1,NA,CASSRDPAYEQYF,TGCGCCAGCAGCCGGGACCCAGCCTACGAGCAGTACTTC
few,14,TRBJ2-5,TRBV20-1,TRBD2,CSAREGTSPETQCF,TGCAGTGCTAGAGAGGGGACTAGCCCAGAGACCCAGTGCTTC
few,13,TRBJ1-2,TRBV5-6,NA,CASSLEGYYGYTF,TGTGCCAGCAGCTTGGAGGGTTACTATGGCTACACCTTC
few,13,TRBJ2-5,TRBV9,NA,CASSVGGQETQYF,TGTGCCAGCAGCGTCGGCGGACAAGAGACCCAGTACTTC
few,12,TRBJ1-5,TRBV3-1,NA,CASSQGSGTQHF,TGTGCCAGCAGCCAAGGAAGTGGGACCCAGCATTTT
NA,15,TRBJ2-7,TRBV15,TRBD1,CATSRDGTEYYEQYF,TGTGCCACCAGCAGAGACGGGACAGAATACTACGAGCAGTACTTC
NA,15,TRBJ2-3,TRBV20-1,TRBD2,CSARAGSGRIDTQYF,TGCAGTGCTAGAGCGGGTAGCGGGAGAATAGATACGCAGTATTTT